The source of this TCR beta chain is a study of beta chain features in type 1 diabetes. The CDR3 is 14 residues long. V lost 7 bases and J 6 bases, leaving 17 bases between the germline ends. From germline, CDR1 is SNHLY and CDR2 FYNNEI. What was sequenced were expressed TCRB transcripts, since all of the isolated RNA had been reverse transcribed. Assay used: immunoSEQ multiplex PCR; TCRdb lists only in-frame clones, some missing. Seen here are about 150,000 clones, approximately 10% observed once, and the top ten hold under 0.55%. Study-level points and caveats: Moderate yet significant TCRB CDR3 shortening was seen in Type 1 diabetes patients in all four CD4+ subsets. Over-representation of high TCR-expressing cells was a possible consequence of cDNA sequencing.

On this clone: Its antigen is unknown.

The sequence came from a man aged 25 to 40 with type 1 diabetes. The V and J genes are TRBV2 and TRBJ2-3, with D maybe TRBD1 (7 bases). Source material: central memory CD4+ T cells from blood. The CDR3 DNA reads as TGTGCCAGCACCGCAGACAGGGCGGGGGATACGCAGTATTTT. It specifies CASTADRAGDTQYF.